The 19 T cell receptor beta chains reported below all come from one sample, sequenced in a study of OX40 agonist ivuxolimab in advanced cancers. Here immunoSEQ multiplex PCR was the method, and the copy in TCRdb shows in-frame clones only, minus some. This repertoire shows about 69,000 clones, almost 90% found once; its top ten account for about 10%. The sequencing used CD4+ or CD8+ T cells sorted from blood, collected in a trial of the OX40 agonist ivuxolimab. The receptor source for this set is an adult with an advanced solid tumor such as melanoma, head and neck, liver or kidney cancer.

Worth noting for this clone: Mismatch with germline at one junction end may stem from a read error. V gene TRBV19 combines with J gene TRBJ2-1, with a weak D call TRBD2 (6 bases). This CDR3 is built from 16 residues. Germline V gives CDR1 LNHDA, CDR2 SQIVND (reference sequence). CDR3 residues: CASSIDARRAYNEQFF. Written as DNA, the CDR3 is TGTGCCAGTAGTATAGATGCCCGGAGGGCCTATAATGAGCAGTTCTTC.

The chain joins TRBV6-6 to TRBJ2-3, with 7 bases lining up with TRBD2. V trimming: 4 bases; J trimming: 3 bases; junction bases outside the gene matches: 1. Looked up from germline, CDR1 is MNHNY and CDR2 is SVGAGI (reference sequence). The CDR3 is 13 amino acids. The DNA of the CDR3 is TGTGCCAGCAGTTTTAGCGGGACAGATACGCAGTATTTT. Its protein product is CASSFSGTDTQYF.

V gene TRBV4-1 combines with J gene TRBJ2-2; 7 bases are shared with TRBD1. CDR3 length: 16 amino acids. V shed 1 base, J shed 4 bases, and the junction held 6 bases outside the gene matches. Germline CDR1 is MGHRA and CDR2 is YSYEKL. The CDR3 region has the DNA TGCGCCAGCAGCCAAGCCCGACAGGGCAGCACCGGGGAGCTGTTTTTT. This translates into CASSQARQGSTGELFF.

The V call is TRBV7-2, the J call TRBJ2-5; the D gene is possibly TRBD2 (5 bases). The CDR3 consists of 16 residues. The germline V and J ends were trimmed by 5 bases and 4 bases, with 20 bases remaining between them. Germline loops: CDR1 SGHTA, CDR2 FQGNSA. The CDR3 protein is CASSTILGKGRETQYF. CDR3 sequence (DNA): TGTGCCAGCAGCACGATACTAGGAAAAGGAAGAGAGACCCAGTACTTC.

V is TRBV18 and J is TRBJ2-2; 10 bases agree with TRBD2. The CDR3 spans 19 residues. Trimming cost V 0 bases and J 2 bases; bases outside gene matches: 9. CDR1 KGHSH and CDR2 LQKENI come from the germline V gene. The CDR3 reads CASSPPIRASGRNTGELFF. The CDR3 DNA is TGTGCCAGCTCACCACCGATTCGGGCTAGCGGGAGAAACACCGGGGAGCTGTTTTTT.

The chain has TRBV15 and TRBJ2-1; TRBD2 matches at 8 bases. The CDR3 runs to 17 residues. CDR1 is LNHNV, CDR2 YYDKDF, per germline (reference sequence). The V and J ends lost 1 base and 5 bases, in that order; junction bases with no gene match: 10. The CDR3 loop reads CATSRGLQAGANNEQFF. CDR3 nucleotide sequence: TGTGCCACCAGCAGAGGCTTGCAAGCGGGAGCGAACAATGAGCAGTTCTTC. Combining the CDR3 with reference TRBV15 and TRBJ2-1 gives the whole variable domain DAMVIQNPRYQVTQFGKPVTLSCSQTLNHNVMYWYQQKSSQAPKLLFHYYDKDFNNEADTPDNFQSRRPNTSFCFLDIRSPGLGDTAMYLCATSRGLQAGANNEQFFGPGTRLTVL.

This sequence joins TRBV28 and TRBJ2-4, with D perhaps matching TRBD1 or TRBD2 (6 bases each). Germline CDR1 is MDHEN and CDR2 is SYDVKM. Trimming removed 7 bases from V and 3 bases from J, with 19 bases in between. The CDR3 covers 16 residues. The CDR3 DNA is TGTGCCAGCATCACGGGGGCCGCAGATGGCAAAAACATTCAGTACTTC. This encodes CASITGAADGKNIQYF.

The CDR3 sequence is CASSQDLKTDTQYF. The CDR3 region has the DNA TGTGCCAGCAGCCAGGACCTTAAGACAGATACGCAGTATTTT. J is TRBJ2-3 and V is TRBV4-2; D ambiguous. Trimming stripped 3 bases from V and 3 bases from J, with 10 bases between. This CDR3 has 14 amino acids. Germline loops: CDR1 LGHNA, CDR2 YNFKEQ.

The chain has TRBV4-3 and TRBJ1-2, with TRBD1 identical over 8 bases. The CDR3 is 13 residues long. The V and J ends lost 6 bases and 6 bases, in that order; junction bases with no gene match: 6. Per the germline V gene, CDR1 is LGHNA and CDR2 is YSLEER. In DNA form, the CDR3 reads TGCGCCAGCAGTTTTGGACAGGGCGATGGCTACACCTTC. It is translated as CASSFGQGDGYTF.

The rearrangement uses TRBV7-2 and TRBJ2-2, with 8 bases identical to TRBD1. The germline CDR1 and CDR2 sequences are SGHTA and FQGNSA. The CDR3 loop spans 16 amino acids. Trimming took 6 bases from V and 4 from J; bases not matched to a gene: 10. This CDR3 is CASSLSGTGITGELFF. CDR3 coding DNA: TGTGCCAGCAGTTTATCCGGGACAGGAATCACCGGGGAGCTGTTTTTT.

V and J are TRBV5-4 and TRBJ2-5; 8 bases match TRBD1. The J call is uncertain, as TRBJ2-7 better fits the DNA end. This CDR3 region has 14 residues. CDR1 and CDR2 (germline): SGHNT, YYREEE (reference sequence). This chain's CDR3 is CASRSGQGFHEQYF. The CDR3 DNA reads TGTGCCAGCCGGAGCGGACAGGGTTTTCACGAGCAGTACTTC.

The genes are TRBV9 and TRBJ2-3; 10 bases align to TRBD1. Germline loops: CDR1 SGDLS, CDR2 YYNGEE. Losses at the gene ends were 4 bases for V and 3 bases for J; bases not matched to a gene: 5. The CDR3 covers 15 residues. CDR3 in amino acids: CASSSRQGATDTQYF. In nucleotides, the CDR3 is TGTGCCAGCAGCTCAAGACAGGGGGCTACAGATACGCAGTATTTT.

This clone was observed once. V is TRBV10-3 and J is TRBJ2-1, with D possibly TRBD1 on 6 matching bases. Trimming took 11 bases from V and 6 from J, leaving 17 bases between them. Germline-derived CDR1 and CDR2 are ENHRY and SYGVKD. This CDR3 contains 13 residues. CDR3 DNA: TGTGCCGTAAGGACAGAGAGGGGCAATGAGCAGTTCTTC. It codes for CAVRTERGNEQFF.

The chain carries TRBV9 and TRBJ2-5; 11 positions match TRBD2. The CDR3 runs to 15 residues. V lost 5 bases to trimming and J lost 2 bases; unmatched junction nucleotides: 5. In germline, CDR1 is SGDLS, CDR2 YYNGEE. CDR3 nucleotides: TGTGCCAGCAGTGAGACTAGCGGGGTACAAGAGACCCAGTACTTC. This sequence encodes CASSETSGVQETQYF.

The rearrangement uses TRBV4-1 and TRBJ2-2; D is ambiguous. The V end was cut by 0 bases, the J end by 11 bases, with 10 bases between. Germline V lookup: CDR1 MGHRA, CDR2 YSYEKL. This CDR3 spans 13 amino acids. CDR3 residues: CASSQDRVGELFF. The CDR3 bases are TGCGCCAGCAGCCAAGATCGCGTCGGCGAGCTGTTTTTT.

V usage is TRBV29-1 and J usage is TRBJ1-2; D is unresolved. The CDR3 loop spans 14 amino acids. The germline CDR1 and CDR2 sequences are SQVTM and ANQGSEA. V was pared by 4 bases and J by 0 bases, with 12 bases between. The chain's CDR3 is CSVVSLDSNYGYTF. The CDR3 nucleotides are TGCAGCGTTGTCTCCTTGGATTCTAACTATGGCTACACCTTC. Full variable domain (rest looked up from reference TRBV29-1 and TRBJ1-2): SAVISQKPSRDICQRGTSLTIQCQVDSQVTMMFWYRQQPGQSLTLIATANQGSEATYESGFVIDKFPISRPNLTFSTLTVSNMSPEDSSIYLCSVVSLDSNYGYTFGSGTRLTVV.

CDR3 loop: CASSNGRANEQFF. The CDR3 DNA is TGTGCCAGTAGTAACGGGAGGGCCAATGAGCAGTTCTTC. This chain links TRBV19 with TRBJ2-1, with 8 bases matching TRBD2. CDR3 length: 13 amino acids. Per the germline V gene, CDR1 is LNHDA and CDR2 is SQIVND (reference sequence). Germline trimming cut 4 bases from V and 6 bases from J; bases unmatched to any gene: 2.

V usage is TRBV5-8 and J usage is TRBJ2-3, with 7 nucleotides matching TRBD2. The length of the CDR3 is 13 residues. Germline CDR1 reads SGHTS; CDR2 reads YDEGEE. V gave up 3 bases and J gave up 4 bases; unmatched junction bases: 2. The CDR3, as DNA: TGTGCCAGCAGCTCCGCGGGAGCAGATACGCAGTATTTT. Protein product: CASSSAGADTQYF.

V and J are TRBV7-2 and TRBJ1-5; D ambiguous. The germline CDR1 and CDR2 sequences are SGHTA and FQGNSA. Trimming shortened V by 5 bases and J by 4 bases, and 9 bases separated the two germline ends. The CDR3 loop spans 13 amino acids. In nucleotides, the CDR3 is TGTGCCAGCAGCCTCCGGGTAAATCAGCCCCAGCATTTT. It codes for CASSLRVNQPQHF.